The text below deals with one T cell receptor (beta chain). Its antigen remains undetermined. No quality values exist for individual bases; no much larger clone is one base distant. This sample stems from a study of control samples from healthy donors and cancer patients (dated by TCRdb to the early 2020s). V is cut by 5 bases and J by 6 bases, and the space between the germline ends is 14 bases. The CDR3 holds 14 amino acids from the cysteine to the phenylalanine. The CDR3 DNA has 42 bases and is translated from base 1. For CDR1 and CDR2, the germline V gene lists SGHTA and FQGNSA. Receptor libraries were prepared by the immunoSEQ multiplex PCR assay. Sourced from immuneACCESS, this table was stored by TCRdb with only in-frame sequences that have V and J called. A share of the clones is absent; for the studies checked, an unresolved V gene accounts for under half, and the remainder has no known explanation. The table for this sample lists around 170,000 clones; roughly 92% of them were counted only once. Clones ranked in the top ten supply 0.68% of the sample.

Recombination connected TRBV7-2 to TRBJ2-4; the D gene is perhaps TRBD2, on 6 matching bases. The sample taken for sequencing was blood. The sequence derives from a woman between 25 and 40 years old in good health. The DNA reads as follows: TGTGCCAGCAGCCCCAGACTAGAGTTAAACATTCAGTACTTC. Translated, it gives CASSPRLELNIQYF.